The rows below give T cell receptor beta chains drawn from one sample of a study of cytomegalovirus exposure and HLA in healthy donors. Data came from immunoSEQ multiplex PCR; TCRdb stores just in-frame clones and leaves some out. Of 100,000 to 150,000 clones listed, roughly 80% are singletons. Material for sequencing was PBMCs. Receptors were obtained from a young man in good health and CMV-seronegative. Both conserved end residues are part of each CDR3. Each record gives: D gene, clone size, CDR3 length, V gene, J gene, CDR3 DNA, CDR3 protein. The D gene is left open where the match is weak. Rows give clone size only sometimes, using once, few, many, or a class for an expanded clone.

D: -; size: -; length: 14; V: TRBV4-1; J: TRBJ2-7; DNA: TGCGCCAGCAGCCAAGAGAGTCTACTTGGCGAGCAGTACTTC; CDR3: CASSQESLLGEQYF
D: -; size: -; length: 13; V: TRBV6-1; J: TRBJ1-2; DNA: TGTGCCAGCCACGGCCTAGGGGCCTATGGCTACACCTTC; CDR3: CASHGLGAYGYTF
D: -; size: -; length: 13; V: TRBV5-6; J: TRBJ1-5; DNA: TGTGCCAGCAGCCCCGGGACAAGTCAGCCCCAGCATTTT; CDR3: CASSPGTSQPQHF
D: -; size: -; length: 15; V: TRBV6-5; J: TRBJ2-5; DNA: TGTGCCAGCAGGGATGCCCTCGGAGGCGGGGAGACCCAGTACTTC; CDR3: CASRDALGGGETQYF
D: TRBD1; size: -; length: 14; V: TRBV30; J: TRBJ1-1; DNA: TGTGCCTGGAGTGAGACAGGGGTGAACACTGAAGCTTTCTTT; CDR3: CAWSETGVNTEAFF
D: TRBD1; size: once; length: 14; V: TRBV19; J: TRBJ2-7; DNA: TGTGCCAGTAGTATAAGGGGGCTTTCCTCCGAGCAGTACTTC; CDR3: CASSIRGLSSEQYF
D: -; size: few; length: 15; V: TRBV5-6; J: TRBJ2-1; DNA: TGTGCCAGCAGAGGCGGAGCGAGCTCCTACAATGAGCAGTTCTTC; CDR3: CASRGGASSYNEQFF
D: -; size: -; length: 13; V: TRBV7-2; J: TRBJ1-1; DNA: TGTGCCAGCAGCTCCAATCAGAACACTGAAGCTTTCTTT; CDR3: CASSSNQNTEAFF
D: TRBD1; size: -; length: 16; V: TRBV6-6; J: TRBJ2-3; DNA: TGTGCCAGCAGTTCCAGGGACAGGGAGGGCACAGATACGCAGTATTTT; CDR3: CASSSRDREGTDTQYF
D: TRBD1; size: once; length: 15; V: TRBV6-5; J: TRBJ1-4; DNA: TGTGCCAGCAGGACAGGGCTGGGAAGTAATGAAAAACTGTTTTTT; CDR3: CASRTGLGSNEKLFF
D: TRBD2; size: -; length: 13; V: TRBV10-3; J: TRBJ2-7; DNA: TGCGCCACCTTAGCGGGAGGGCATGACGAGCAGTACTTC; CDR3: CATLAGGHDEQYF
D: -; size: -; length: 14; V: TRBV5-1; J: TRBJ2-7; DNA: TGCGCCAGCACCACCCTTGAGCCTTCCGGCGAGCAGTACTTC; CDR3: CASTTLEPSGEQYF